These T cell receptor beta chains were read from a single sample in a study of control samples from healthy donors and cancer patients. TCRdb's copy holds only in-frame clones and misses some; the assay was immunoSEQ multiplex PCR. This table has approximately 110,000 clones, approximately 90% appearing once. The sample consisted of blood. These TCRs come from a woman younger than 35 in good health. Both conserved end residues are trimmed from each CDR3.

TRBV9 ASSQFGRDSGNTIY
TRBV6-2/TRBV6-3 ASSSLTTYEQY
TRBV30 AWTSGGAVSHNEQF
TRBV2 ASIREPPGSYGYT
TRBV4-1 ASSQDDRGHYGYT
TRBV7-3 ASSLTQGATEAF
TRBV30 AWSGTAYEQY
TRBV5-1 ASSLAYSSMNTEAF
TRBV5-4 ASSLTKLAGIQETQY
TRBV6-2/TRBV6-3 ASSYSNGRTEAF
TRBV5-1 ASSLRPVYYEQY
TRBV24-1 ATSDGGGPHTGELF
TRBV5-1 ASSLMVGQGGGELF
TRBV19 ASSISRQHYGYT
TRBV12-3/TRBV12-4 ASSGWSPYGYT
TRBV7-9 ASSSRQGRGKADTQY
TRBV27 ASSLRGAKWMETQY
TRBV5-6 ASSFGVPGLTPETQY
TRBV11-2 ASSLGDLEYQQF
TRBV7-6 ASSPTVGANEKLF
TRBV28 ASSDGTGGRKGYGYT
TRBV7-8 ASSDGQGTGNIQY